This T cell receptor (beta chain) is from a study of shared clonotypes between healthy human individuals. Each cell subset's genomic DNA was divided evenly among several immunoSEQ plates. Some clones are missing from TCRdb's copy, which holds only in-frame ones; the method was immunoSEQ multiplex PCR. Here the sample spans 1.5 million to 2.5 million clones, approximately 94% being singletons. Study-wide points: Apart from blood, nothing was sampled; tissue repertoires likely differ. What naive subsets generally showed was a larger estimated richness than memory subsets showed.

Germline V lookup: CDR1 MDHEN, CDR2 SYDVKM. V gave up 5 bases and J gave up 2 bases; unmatched junction bases: 6. The CDR3 loop spans 14 amino acids. CD45RO-negative cells were positively selected for CCR7, leaving out terminally differentiated effector memory CD45RA+ cells. Details on this clone: Its specificity is unknown.

The TCR comes from a man aged 18-30 years in good health. Material: naive CD8+ T cells sorted from blood. This chain connects TRBV28 to TRBJ2-7; 7 bases fit TRBD1. In DNA form, the CDR3 reads TGTGCCAGCAGTATAACAGGGGAAACCTACGAGCAGTACTTC. The encoded protein is CASSITGETYEQYF.